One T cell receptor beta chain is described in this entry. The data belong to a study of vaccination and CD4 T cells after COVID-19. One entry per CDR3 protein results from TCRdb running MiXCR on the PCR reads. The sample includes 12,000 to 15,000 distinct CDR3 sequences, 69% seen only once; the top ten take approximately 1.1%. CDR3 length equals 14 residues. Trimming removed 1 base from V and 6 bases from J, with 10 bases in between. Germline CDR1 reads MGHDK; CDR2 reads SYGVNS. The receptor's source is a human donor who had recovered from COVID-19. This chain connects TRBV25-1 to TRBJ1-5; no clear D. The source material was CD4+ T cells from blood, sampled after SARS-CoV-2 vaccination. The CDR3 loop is CASSESGPGQPQHF. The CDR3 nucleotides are TGTGCCAGCAGTGAATCTGGTCCGGGTCAGCCCCAGCATTTT.